This T cell receptor beta chain was recovered during a study of OX40 agonist ivuxolimab in advanced cancers. The CDR3 spans 15 residues. The V end lost 4 bases, the J end lost 0 bases, and 12 bases lay between the germline ends. Germline V lookup: CDR1 SGHVS, CDR2 FNYEAQ. Assay: immunoSEQ multiplex PCR; the TCRdb copy retains only in-frame clones and omits some. The profile covers approximately 50,000 clones, with about 80% appearing a single time and 3% to 5% taken by the ten largest. This clone was picked up a small number of times. The input for sequencing was CD4+ or CD8+ T cells sorted from blood, taken in a trial of the OX40 agonist ivuxolimab. The TCR sequence derives from an adult with an advanced solid tumor such as melanoma, head and neck, liver or kidney cancer. J is TRBJ1-1 and V is TRBV7-6; TRBD1 might be the D (6 bases). The CDR3 reads CASSSRGALNTEAFF. CDR3 coding DNA: TGTGCCAGCAGCTCCCGGGGGGCTTTGAACACTGAAGCTTTCTTT.